Sequencing of this TCR beta chain was carried out in a study of blood T cell repertoires in COVID-19. Study context: COVID-19 samples, acute and convalescent, were from the United States, Italy and Spain.

Germline assignment: CDR1 MGHRA and CDR2 YSYEKL. The CDR3 sequence is 14 residues long. Trimming took 4 bases from V and 6 from J, leaving 15 bases between them. The repertoire was sequenced with immunoSEQ multiplex PCR; TCRdb's copy has only in-frame clones and lacks some. Here the sample spans some 50,000 clones, roughly four fifths being singletons. The TCR comes from a woman of 80 years or more with acute or convalescent COVID-19. V usage is TRBV4-1 and J usage is TRBJ1-1, with D maybe TRBD1 (5 bases). Sequencing was carried out using peripheral blood. CDR3: CASSLGALSAEAFF. CDR3 nucleotide sequence: TGCGCCAGCAGCCTTGGGGCCTTAAGCGCTGAAGCTTTCTTT.